A single T cell receptor beta chain is shown here with its context. This entry belongs to a study of shared clonotypes between healthy human individuals. TCRdb keeps only in-frame clones here, not all; method: immunoSEQ multiplex PCR. The sample has about 2.1 million clones, about 93% seen once. Selected positively for CCR7 and CD45RO-negative, naive CD8 cells excluded terminally differentiated effector memory CD45RA+ cells. Donors had no recently reported acute infections or vaccinations and were HIV-negative. CDR3 length: 15 residues. V lost 2 bases to trimming and J lost 1 base; unmatched junction nucleotides: 7. Germline-derived CDR1 and CDR2 are SQVTM and ANQGSEA.

This rearrangement joins TRBV29-1 to TRBJ1-1, with 7 bases lining up with TRBD1. The sequence came from a man younger than 30 in good health. Some clones in this sample may be carry-over from other donors' samples. Sample: naive CD8+ T cells from PBMCs. The CDR3: CSVELGAGGNTEAFF. Here the CDR3 DNA reads TGCAGCGTTGAATTGGGGGCAGGGGGGAACACTGAAGCTTTCTTT.